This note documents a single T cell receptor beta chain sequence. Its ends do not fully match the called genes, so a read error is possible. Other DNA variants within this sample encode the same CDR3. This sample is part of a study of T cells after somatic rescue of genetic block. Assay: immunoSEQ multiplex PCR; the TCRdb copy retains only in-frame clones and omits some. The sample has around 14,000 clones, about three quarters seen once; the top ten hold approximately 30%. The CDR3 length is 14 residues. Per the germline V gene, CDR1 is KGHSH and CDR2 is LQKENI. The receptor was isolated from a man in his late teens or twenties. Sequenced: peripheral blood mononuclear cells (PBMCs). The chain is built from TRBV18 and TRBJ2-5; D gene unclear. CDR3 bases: TGTGCCAGTTCACCACCGACCGTAGGAACGACCCAGTACTTC. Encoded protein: CASSPPTVGTTQYF.